These 24 T cell receptor beta chains came from one sample sequenced in a study of post-analysis software for immune sequencing data. Overall study findings and caveats: Roughly 5 TRBV segments (TRBV5-6, TRBV5-1 and TRBV20-1 among them) occurred more frequently in patients than in controls.

These receptors are not linked to any known antigen. Unique molecular identifiers had been added to the TCR beta cDNA libraries. TCRdb re-analysed the PCR reads in MiXCR, keeping a single row per CDR3 protein. The top ten clones hold about 11% of a sample with some 700,000 distinct CDR3 sequences, 55% to 60% of them seen once. Sequenced input: blood. The receptors derive from a girl aged 2 to 9 with multiple sclerosis.

The CDR3 DNA follows: TGCAGTGCTAGGAGCGTCGTGGGGGGTACGCAGTATTTT. Its protein is CSARSVVGGTQYF. The rearrangement links TRBV20-1 to TRBJ2-3; tentative D call: TRBD2 (6 bases). This CDR3 contains 13 residues. Deletions cut 3 bases from V and 8 bases from J, with 15 bases between. Germline V lookup: CDR1 DFQATT, CDR2 SNEGSKA (reference sequence).

The CDR3 protein is CASSFYDRVSYEQYF. CDR3 DNA: TGTGCCAGCAGCTTTTATGACAGGGTCTCCTACGAGCAGTACTTC. The rearrangement joins TRBV5-6 to TRBJ2-7, with 7 bases that match TRBD1. Per the germline V gene, CDR1 is SGHDT and CDR2 is YYEEEE. V gave up 2 bases and J gave up 0 bases; unmatched junction bases: 5. The length of the CDR3 is 15 residues.

Only a few counts were recorded for this clonotype. The chain links TRBV11-2 to TRBJ1-2; tentative D call: TRBD1 (6 bases). Germline assignment: CDR1 SGHAT and CDR2 FQNNGV. The length of the CDR3 is 15 residues. Trimming shortened V by 1 base and J by 0 bases, and 9 bases separated the two germline ends. CDR3: CASSLGGGTNYGYTF. The CDR3 nucleotides read TGTGCCAGCAGCTTAGGAGGGGGGACTAACTATGGCTACACCTTC.

This chain joins TRBV7-9 and TRBJ2-1; TRBD2 matches 8 bases. V lost 5 bases and J lost 1; bases outside the gene matches: 13. Germline values: CDR1 SEHNR, CDR2 FQNEAQ (reference sequence). The CDR3 covers 18 residues. This chain's CDR3 is CASSTPLTSGPSYNEQFF. CDR3 nucleotides: TGTGCCAGCAGCACCCCCTTAACTAGCGGACCTTCCTACAATGAGCAGTTCTTC.

The table lists this clonotype with a few counts. V and J are TRBV10-3 and TRBJ2-3; no firm D call. Trimming left V 5 bases short and J 1 base short, with 16 bases between. The length of the CDR3 is 16 residues. Germline CDR1 is ENHRY and CDR2 is SYGVKD. DNA of the CDR3: TGTGCCATCAGTTACGTAAGCCCGGGCCGCACAGATACGCAGTATTTT. As protein: CAISYVSPGRTDTQYF.

The V call is TRBV7-2, the J call TRBJ1-2, with D maybe TRBD1 (5 bases). Deletions cut 5 bases from V and 0 bases from J, with 16 bases between. CDR3 length equals 16 residues. Germline assignment: CDR1 SGHTA and CDR2 FQGNSA. This CDR3 is CASSLGSGPANYGYTF. The CDR3 region has the DNA TGTGCCAGCAGCCTAGGTTCAGGGCCTGCTAACTATGGCTACACCTTC.

This chain uses TRBV27 with TRBJ2-3; TRBD2 matches at 10 bases. This CDR3 has 16 residues. V was pared by 6 bases and J by 7 bases, with 13 bases of the junction left unmatched. CDR1 is MNHEY and CDR2 is SMNVEV in the germline V gene (reference sequence). CDR3 nucleotides: TGTGCCAGCAGCTCCCCGGGACTAGCGCAAGGCTATACGCAGTATTTT. Encoded protein: CASSSPGLAQGYTQYF.

This rearrangement joins TRBV7-2 to TRBJ2-1; TRBD2 is a possible D gene (5 bases). The CDR3 contains 19 residues. Germline V gives CDR1 SGHTA, CDR2 FQGNSA. V lost 6 bases and J 0 bases, leaving 24 bases between the germline ends. CDR3: CASSLRGPGRRPSYNEQFF. CDR3 sequence (DNA): TGTGCCAGCAGTTTACGAGGGCCCGGTCGTCGTCCCTCCTACAATGAGCAGTTCTTC.

Points on this clonotype: The junction shows a germline mismatch at one end, possibly a read error. The CDR3 DNA is TGTGCCTGCAGCGAAGATACCCGGGCACCCCTCCACTTT. Its translation is CACSEDTRAPLHF. The chain has TRBV11-2 and TRBJ1-6; D is undetermined. Germline assignment: CDR1 SGHAT and CDR2 FQNNGV. The CDR3 has 13 amino acids. Filled out from reference TRBV11-2 and TRBJ1-6, the complete variable domain reads EAGVAQSPRYKIIEKRQSVAFWCNPISGHATLYWYQQILGQGPKLLIQFQNNGVVDDSQLPKDRFSAERLKGVDSTLKIQPAKLEDSAVYLCACSEDTRAPLHFGNGTRLTVT.

The chain combines TRBV6-6 with TRBJ2-7; TRBD1 aligns across 9 bases. This CDR3 has 16 residues. V was pared by 6 bases and J by 0 bases, with 9 bases of the junction left unmatched. The germline V gene has CDR1 MNHNY and CDR2 SVGAGI (reference sequence). The CDR3 DNA reads as TGTGCCAGCAGGGAGACCGGGACAGGGCGCTCCTACGAGCAGTACTTC. Encoded protein: CASRETGTGRSYEQYF.

V is TRBV7-8 and J is TRBJ2-1; 12 nucleotides align to TRBD2. After removal of 2 bases from V and 8 bases from J, the junction contained 4 bases not matched to a gene. Germline V gene sequence: CDR1 SGHVS, CDR2 FQNEAQ. This CDR3 has 15 amino acids. CDR3 protein: CASSLTSGRIDEQFF. The CDR3 coding sequence is TGTGCCAGCAGCTTAACTAGCGGGAGGATAGATGAGCAGTTCTTC.

The chain recombines TRBV20-1 with TRBJ1-1, with D maybe TRBD1 (5 bases). The CDR3 has 13 amino acids. Trimming pared 3 bases from V and 0 bases from J, leaving 8 bases between. Germline CDR1 is DFQATT and CDR2 is SNEGSKA (reference sequence). The CDR3 protein is CSASTGLNTEAFF. The DNA of the CDR3 is TGCAGTGCTAGTACAGGACTGAACACTGAAGCTTTCTTT.

The CDR3 DNA is TGTGCCAGCAGCTTGGGAGGGGCGCGGAGTGAGCAGTTCTTC. Amino acid sequence: CASSLGGARSEQFF. The genes are TRBV5-5 and TRBJ2-1, with D perhaps being TRBD1 or TRBD2 (5 bases each). This CDR3 comprises 14 residues. Germline CDR1 is SGHKS and CDR2 is YYEKEE (reference sequence). V was cut by 0 bases and J by 9 bases, with 13 bases left in between.

The table lists this clonotype with a few counts. The V and J genes are TRBV12-5 and TRBJ2-7; 7 nucleotides align to TRBD1. The J call may be mistaken, given a closer DNA end match to TRBJ2-5. The germline gives CDR1 LGHNT, CDR2 FRNRAP. This CDR3 has 13 residues. The CDR3: CASVPPQGETQYF. The CDR3 nucleotides read TGTGCTAGTGTTCCCCCACAGGGGGAGACCCAGTACTTC.

The genes are TRBV30 and TRBJ2-1; 7 bases line up with TRBD1. CDR1 GTSNPN and CDR2 SVGIG come from the germline V gene (reference sequence). This CDR3 region has 13 residues. J gave up 7 bases and V 5 bases, and 8 bases lay outside the gene matches. The CDR3 nucleotides are TGTGCCTGGGCCGGGACAGTACAAAATGAGCAGTTCTTC. Its translation is CAWAGTVQNEQFF.

The table lists this clonotype with a few counts. The chain carries TRBV9 and TRBJ2-1, with TRBD1 identical over 7 bases. The junction had 5 bases not matched to a gene; V was cut back by 2 bases and J by 0 bases. This CDR3 contains 16 residues. The germline gives CDR1 SGDLS, CDR2 YYNGEE. The CDR3 protein is CASSVPGTASYNEQFF. CDR3 DNA: TGTGCCAGCAGCGTTCCCGGGACAGCCTCCTACAATGAGCAGTTCTTC.

The chain carries TRBV5-1 and TRBJ2-1, with TRBD2 matching over 9 bases. With V trimmed by 2 bases and J by 9 bases, 6 bases remained unmatched. The length of the CDR3 is 14 residues. The germline V gene encodes CDR1 SGHRS and CDR2 YFSETQ. The CDR3 region has the DNA TGCGCCAGCAGCTTAGCGGGAGGTCCGGTTGAGCAGTTCTTC. This encodes CASSLAGGPVEQFF.

This clonotype was seen only a few times. The CDR3 sequence: CASSLGLAGVGREQFF. DNA for the CDR3: TGTGCCAGCAGCTTAGGACTAGCGGGGGTGGGCCGCGAGCAGTTCTTC. The chain couples TRBV11-2 to TRBJ2-1; 12 nucleotides match TRBD2. Germline-derived CDR1 and CDR2 are SGHAT and FQNNGV. The CDR3 has 16 amino acids. With 1 base clipped from V and 10 bases from J, the junction kept 8 bases outside the gene matches.

There are a few counts of this clonotype. For the CDR3, the DNA is TGTGCCAGCAGCTTAGCTGGACAGCGCCTCTATGGCTACACCTTC. It codes for CASSLAGQRLYGYTF. The genes are TRBV7-9 and TRBJ1-2, with D perhaps matching TRBD1 (6 bases). This CDR3 spans 15 amino acids. CDR1 is SEHNR, CDR2 FQNEAQ, per germline (reference sequence). V shed 0 bases and J shed 4 bases, with 12 bases lying between them.

This chain joins TRBV28 and TRBJ1-1; D gene unclear. Germline-derived CDR1 and CDR2 are MDHEN and SYDVKM. CDR3 length: 13 amino acids. With 8 bases removed from V and 1 base from J, the gap between germline ends came to 11 bases. CDR3 in amino acids: CASGGSWNTEAFF. As DNA, the CDR3 is TGTGCCAGCGGCGGCAGCTGGAACACTGAAGCTTTCTTT. Full variable domain (remainder filled in from reference TRBV28 and TRBJ1-1): DVKVTQSSRYLVKRTGEKVFLECVQDMDHENMFWYRQDPGLGLRLIYFSYDVKMKEKGDIPEGYSVSREKKERFSLILESASTNQTSMYLCASGGSWNTEAFFGQGTRLTVV.

This clonotype was picked up a small number of times. The chain joins TRBV14 to TRBJ2-4; D is unclear. The CDR3 is 12 residues long. CDR1 is SGHDN, CDR2 FVKESK, per germline. The V end lost 2 bases, the J end lost 8 bases, and 7 bases lay between the germline ends. The DNA for the CDR3 is TGTGCCAGCAGCCAACGCGGCTACATTCAGTACTTC. Its protein is CASSQRGYIQYF.

This chain joins TRBV4-1 and TRBJ1-5; D is unresolved. The V and J ends lost 0 bases and 1 base respectively, with 13 bases between them. Germline CDR1 and CDR2: MGHRA and YSYEKL. The CDR3 covers 17 residues. In DNA form, the CDR3 reads TGCGCCAGCAGCCAAGATCGGTCAGGAGAGAGCAATCAGCCCCAGCATTTT. It yields the protein CASSQDRSGESNQPQHF.

This clonotype was recorded a few times. At one of its ends the junction is not consistent with the germline gene, which may arise from a read error. The gene calls are TRBV14 and TRBJ1-1; D remains ambiguous. The CDR3 is 14 residues long. The germline V gene encodes CDR1 SGHDN and CDR2 FVKESK. This CDR3 is CASSHPVQNTVAFF. Here the CDR3 DNA reads TGTGCCAGCAGCCATCCGGTACAGAACACTGTAGCTTTCTTT.

The chain uses TRBV6-5 and TRBJ2-4; tentatively, D is TRBD2 (6 bases). The last part of the DNA fits TRBJ2-5 better; the J call may be wrong. CDR1 is MNHEY and CDR2 is SVGAGI in the germline V gene. The length of the CDR3 is 13 residues. The CDR3 spells CASGTSGVETQYF. The CDR3, as DNA: TGTGCCAGCGGAACCTCGGGGGTTGAGACCCAGTACTTC.